The source of this T cell receptor beta chain is a study of T cell changes during pregnancy in multiple sclerosis. Germline CDR1 reads LGHNA; CDR2 reads YSLEER. This CDR3 has 16 residues. V shed 0 bases and J shed 5 bases, with 13 bases lying between them. Profiling relied on immunoSEQ multiplex PCR, and the TCRdb table lists in-frame clones only, not all of them. Here the sample spans over 70,000 clones, around 93% being singletons. The TCR comes from a female donor with multiple sclerosis, enrolled in a pregnancy study. This chain joins TRBV4-3 and TRBJ2-2, with D tentatively TRBD1 (5 bases). The material was peripheral blood, obtained in the third trimester of pregnancy. The CDR3 loop is CASSQEYPGWTGELFF. The CDR3 DNA follows: TGCGCCAGCAGCCAAGAATATCCAGGGTGGACCGGGGAGCTGTTTTTT.